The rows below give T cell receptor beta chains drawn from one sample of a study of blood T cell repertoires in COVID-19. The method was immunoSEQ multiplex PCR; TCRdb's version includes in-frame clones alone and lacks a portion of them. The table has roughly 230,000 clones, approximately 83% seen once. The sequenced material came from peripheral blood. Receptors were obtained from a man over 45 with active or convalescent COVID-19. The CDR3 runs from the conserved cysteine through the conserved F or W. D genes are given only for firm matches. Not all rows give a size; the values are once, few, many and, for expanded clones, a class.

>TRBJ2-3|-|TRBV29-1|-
CSVGGAPGDTQYF
TGCAGCGTTGGAGGTGCCCCAGGGGATACGCAGTATTTT
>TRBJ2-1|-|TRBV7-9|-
CASSLAGAAYNEQFF
TGTGCCAGCAGCTTAGCGGGGGCGGCCTACAATGAGCAGTTCTTC
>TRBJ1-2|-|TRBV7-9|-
CASSPPARELPPSAGYTF
TGTGCCAGCAGCCCCCCGGCCCGGGAGCTGCCTCCTTCCGCTGGCTACACCTTC
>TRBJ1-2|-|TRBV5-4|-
CASSLYGRVDGYTF
TGTGCCAGCAGCTTGTATGGCAGGGTAGATGGCTACACCTTC
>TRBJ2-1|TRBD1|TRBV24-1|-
CATSRRTGVIGQFF
TGTGCCACCAGTAGGAGGACAGGCGTAATAGGGCAGTTCTTC
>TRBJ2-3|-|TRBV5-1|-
CASSALTEDTQYF
TGCGCCAGCAGCGCGTTGACAGAAGATACGCAGTATTTT
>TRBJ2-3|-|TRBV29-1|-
CSVEGARDSRTDTQYF
TGCAGCGTTGAAGGGGCCCGGGACTCCCGGACAGATACGCAGTATTTT
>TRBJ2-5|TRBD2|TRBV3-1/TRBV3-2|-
CASSPGSTFGLAGGRDQETQYF
TGTGCCAGCAGCCCGGGGTCGACGTTCGGACTAGCGGGGGGACGGGACCAAGAGACCCAGTACTTC
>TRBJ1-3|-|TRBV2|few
CASTGPTASLGNTIYF
TGTGCCAGCACCGGACCGACAGCATCTCTGGGAAACACCATATATTTT
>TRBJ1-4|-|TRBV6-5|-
CASSYRRGTNEKLFF
TGTGCCAGCAGTTATAGGAGGGGAACTAATGAAAAACTGTTTTTT
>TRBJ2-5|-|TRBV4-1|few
CASSQGTRGKETQYF
TGCGCCAGCAGCCAAGGGACGCGGGGAAAAGAGACCCAGTACTTC
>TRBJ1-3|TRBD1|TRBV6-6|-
CASSPYTGGSPGNTIYF
TGTGCCAGCAGTCCTTATACAGGGGGCTCTCCTGGAAACACCATATATTTT
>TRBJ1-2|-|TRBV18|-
CASSFDSTYGYTF
TGTGCCAGCTCATTCGACAGCACCTATGGCTACACCTTC
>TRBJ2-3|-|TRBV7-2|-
CASKRWAGTDTQYF
TGTGCCAGCAAACGGTGGGCTGGCACAGATACGCAGTATTTT
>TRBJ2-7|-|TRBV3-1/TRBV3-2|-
CASSQDVSGGYEQYF
TGTGCCAGCAGCCAAGATGTCTCAGGGGGGTACGAGCAGTACTTC
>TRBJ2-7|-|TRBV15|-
CATSRDKTAQYF
TGTGCCACCAGCAGAGATAAGACAGCGCAGTACTTC
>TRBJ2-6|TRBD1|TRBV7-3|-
CASSKTGTASSGANVLTF
TGTGCCAGCAGTAAAACCGGGACAGCTTCCTCTGGGGCCAACGTCCTGACTTTC
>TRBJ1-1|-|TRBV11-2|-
CASSLDRAQNTEAFF
TGTGCCAGCAGCTTAGACAGGGCGCAGAACACTGAAGCTTTCTTT
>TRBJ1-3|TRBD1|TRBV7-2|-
CASSLGPGQHSGNTIYF
TGTGCCAGCAGCTTAGGGCCGGGACAGCACTCTGGAAACACCATATATTTT
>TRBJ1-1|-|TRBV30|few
CACIRGPNTEAFF
TGTGCCTGCATCAGGGGACCCAACACTGAAGCTTTCTTT
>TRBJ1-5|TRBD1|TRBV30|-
CAWSVGDRGDQPQHF
TGTGCCTGGAGTGTAGGGGACAGGGGAGATCAGCCCCAGCATTTT
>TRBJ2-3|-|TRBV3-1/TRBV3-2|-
CASSQVSSTDTQYF
TGTGCCAGCAGCCAAGTCAGTAGCACAGATACGCAGTATTTT
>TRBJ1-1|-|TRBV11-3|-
CASSLTGLAEAFF
TGTGCCAGCAGCTTAACAGGGTTGGCTGAAGCTTTCTTT
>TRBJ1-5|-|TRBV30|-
CAWSPAATGAYSNQPQHF
TGTGCCTGGAGTCCCGCGGCGACAGGCGCATATAGCAATCAGCCCCAGCATTTT
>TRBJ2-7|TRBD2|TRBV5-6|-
CASSTLAGGPYEQYF
TGTGCCAGCAGCACGCTAGCGGGGGGCCCTTACGAGCAGTACTTC
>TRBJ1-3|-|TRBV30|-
CACRQSSSGNTIYF
TGTGCCTGTCGACAGTCTAGCTCTGGAAACACCATATATTTT
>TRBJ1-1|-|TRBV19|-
CASSSPGTEAFF
TGTGCCAGTAGTTCCCCGGGTACTGAAGCTTTCTTT
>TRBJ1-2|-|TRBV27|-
CASSLSRTGRGDYGYTF
TGTGCCAGCAGTTTATCTCGAACCGGGAGGGGGGACTATGGCTACACCTTC
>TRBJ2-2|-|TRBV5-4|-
CASSWAGRNTGELFF
TGTGCCAGCAGCTGGGCGGGGCGGAACACCGGGGAGCTGTTTTTT
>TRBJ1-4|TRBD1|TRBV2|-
CASRAQGATNEKLFF
TGTGCCAGCAGAGCGCAGGGGGCGACTAATGAAAAACTGTTTTTT
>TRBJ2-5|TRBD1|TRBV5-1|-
CASSSGQGGPQETQYF
TGCGCCAGCAGCTCAGGACAGGGGGGACCCCAAGAGACCCAGTACTTC
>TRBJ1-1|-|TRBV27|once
CASSLDPEAFF
TGTGCCAGCAGCCTAGACCCTGAAGCTTTCTTT
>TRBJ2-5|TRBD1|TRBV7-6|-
CASSSERTGGWETQYF
TGTGCCAGCAGCTCGGAGAGGACAGGGGGCTGGGAGACCCAGTACTTC
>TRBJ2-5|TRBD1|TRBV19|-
CASGTVQETQYF
TGTGCCAGTGGGACAGTTCAAGAGACCCAGTACTTC
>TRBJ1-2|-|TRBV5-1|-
CASSLDGGNYTF
TGCGCCAGCAGCTTGGATGGGGGGAACTACACCTTC
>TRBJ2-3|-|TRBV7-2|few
CASSLEAGSTDTQYF
TGTGCCAGCAGCTTAGAGGCGGGGTCGACAGATACGCAGTATTTT
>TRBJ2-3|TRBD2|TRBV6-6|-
CASSLSGLAGGLTDTQYF
TGTGCCAGCAGTCTCTCTGGACTAGCGGGGGGGCTTACAGATACGCAGTATTTT
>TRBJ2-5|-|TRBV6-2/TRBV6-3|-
CASSYSIQRADLETQYF
TGTGCCAGCAGTTACTCGATCCAGCGGGCCGACCTAGAGACCCAGTACTTC
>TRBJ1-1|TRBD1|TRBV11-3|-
CASSSTGENTEAFF
TGTGCCAGCAGCTCCACAGGGGAGAACACTGAAGCTTTCTTT
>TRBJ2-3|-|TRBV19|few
CASRGVGDRTDTQYF
TGTGCCAGTCGCGGGGTCGGGGATCGGACAGATACGCAGTATTTT
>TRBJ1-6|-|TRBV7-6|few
CASSLAPDGDNSPLHF
TGTGCCAGCAGCCTAGCACCCGACGGAGATAATTCACCCCTCCACTTT
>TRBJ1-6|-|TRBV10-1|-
CASSPRNSPLHF
TGCGCCAGCAGCCCCAGGAATTCACCCCTCCACTTT
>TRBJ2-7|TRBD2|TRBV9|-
CASSVDAGDSYEQYF
TGTGCCAGCAGCGTAGATGCGGGGGACTCCTACGAGCAGTACTTC
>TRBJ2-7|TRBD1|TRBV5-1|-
CASSQGEYREQYF
TGCGCCAGCAGTCAGGGGGAGTACCGCGAGCAGTACTTC
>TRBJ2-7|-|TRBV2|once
CASTARVAYEQYF
TGTGCCAGCACTGCCAGGGTGGCGTACGAGCAGTACTTC
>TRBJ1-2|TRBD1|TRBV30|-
CAWNTDRVYGYTF
TGTGCCTGGAATACGGACAGGGTCTATGGCTACACCTTC
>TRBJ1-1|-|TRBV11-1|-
CTGVGHPGDTEAFF
TGTACCGGGGTAGGACACCCGGGGGATACTGAAGCTTTCTTT
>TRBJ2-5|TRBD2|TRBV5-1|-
CASSLRTSAVQETQYF
TGCGCCAGCAGCTTGAGGACTAGCGCAGTCCAAGAGACCCAGTACTTC